A few counts support the clone carrying this T cell receptor beta chain. Antigen specificity is unknown. Repertoires were generated with immunoSEQ multiplex PCR, while TCRdb's copy carries only in-frame clones and drops some. The sample has approximately 37,000 clones; 45% to 70% are singletons. Time point denoted: week 5, during vaccination. Mutant IDH1 20-mer peptide, at 300 ug, made up each vaccine dose, with topical imiquimod. The data originate from a study of a mutant IDH1 vaccine in newly diagnosed glioma. Study at large: Treated patients, around 60% male and roughly 40% female, averaged about 40 years of age. Most had both radiotherapy and temozolomide beforehand; others had only one.

In germline, CDR1 is SGHTA, CDR2 FQGTGA. The CDR3 length is 15 residues. With 2 bases removed from V and 5 bases from J, the gap between germline ends came to 15 bases. The chain recombines TRBV7-3 with TRBJ1-2; D is unresolved. This TCR derives from a woman between 18 and 29 years old with glioma. The sequences come from PBMCs, collected from a glioma patient whose treatment included an IDH1 peptide vaccine. In DNA, the CDR3 is TGTGCCAGCAGCTTAGATGGCGTCAGGCCTTATGGCTACACCTTC. It encodes CASSLDGVRPYGYTF. Drawing the rest from reference TRBV7-3 and TRBJ1-2, the complete variable domain is GAGVSQTPSNKVTEKGKYVELRCDPISGHTALYWYRQSLGQGPEFLIYFQGTGAADDSGLPNDRFFAVRPEGSVSTLKIQRTERGDSAVYLCASSLDGVRPYGYTFGSGTRLTVV.